Below, one TCR beta chain is given with its context. This record belongs to a study of shared T cell receptors in the human thymus. The CDR3 covers 15 residues. J was trimmed by 9 bases and V by 2 bases; bases with no gene match: 7. Germline-derived CDR1 and CDR2 are KGHSH and LQKENI. Produced via immunoSEQ multiplex PCR; TCRdb's table is partial and in-frame only. In the table there are some 400,000 clones, more than 85% of which are singletons. The J gene is TRBJ2-1, the V gene TRBV18, with TRBD2 matching over 10 bases. The material sequenced was thymocytes. The receptor was derived from a human donor. CDR3 sequence reads: CASSPVPSGRCEQFF. Here the CDR3 DNA reads TGTGCCAGCTCACCAGTCCCTAGCGGGAGATGTGAGCAGTTCTTC. The full variable domain, its missing parts supplied by reference TRBV18 and TRBJ2-1, is NAGVMQNPRHLVRRRGQEARLRCSPMKGHSHVYWYRQLPEEGLKFMVYLQKENIIDESGMPKERFSAEFPKEGPSILRIQQVVRGDSAAYFCASSPVPSGRCEQFFGPGTRLTVL.